This TCR beta chain was captured in a study of cytomegalovirus exposure and HLA in healthy donors. Study results and limitations: When presence/absence was analysed, sequencing depth was taken to be roughly uniform across donors. The study had only CMV serostatus as immune exposure information. Reported results showed that the classifier diagnosed cytomegalovirus status with high specificity and sensitivity.

The PCR made use of 60 Vbeta and 13 Jbeta primers. Clones were sequenced by immunoSEQ multiplex PCR, and TCRdb holds only the in-frame ones, with some missing. This table has some 110,000 clones, around 77% appearing once. The CDR3 totals 11 residues. Germline V gene sequence: CDR1 SGHVS, CDR2 FQNEAQ. Note on this clone: Its cognate antigen is unknown. One end of the junction is discordant with germline, which a read error may explain.

Material: PBMCs. The chain carries TRBV7-8 and TRBJ2-1; D gene ambiguous. The receptor comes from a woman aged 40 to 50 in good health and CMV-seropositive. CDR3: CASRSDNEQFF. The DNA for the CDR3 is TGTGCCAGCCGCTCCGACAATGAGCAGTTCTTC.